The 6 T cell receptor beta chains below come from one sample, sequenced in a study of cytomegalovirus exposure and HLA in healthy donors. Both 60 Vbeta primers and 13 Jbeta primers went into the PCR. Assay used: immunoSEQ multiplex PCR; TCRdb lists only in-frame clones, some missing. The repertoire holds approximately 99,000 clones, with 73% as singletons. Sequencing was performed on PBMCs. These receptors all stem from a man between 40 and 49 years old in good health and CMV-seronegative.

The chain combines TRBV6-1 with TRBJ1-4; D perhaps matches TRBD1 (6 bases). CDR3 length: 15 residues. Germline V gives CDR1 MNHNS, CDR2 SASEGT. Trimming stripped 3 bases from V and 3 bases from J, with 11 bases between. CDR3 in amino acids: CASSEVSGANEKLFF. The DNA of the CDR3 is TGTGCCAGCAGTGAGGTGTCAGGGGCTAATGAAAAACTGTTTTTT.

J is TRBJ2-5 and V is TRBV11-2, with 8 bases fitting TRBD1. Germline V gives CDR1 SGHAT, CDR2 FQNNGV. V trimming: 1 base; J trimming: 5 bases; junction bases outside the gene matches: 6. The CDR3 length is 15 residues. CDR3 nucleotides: TGTGCCAGCAGCTTAGCTCCAGGGGGCGAGGAGACCCAGTACTTC. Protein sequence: CASSLAPGGEETQYF.

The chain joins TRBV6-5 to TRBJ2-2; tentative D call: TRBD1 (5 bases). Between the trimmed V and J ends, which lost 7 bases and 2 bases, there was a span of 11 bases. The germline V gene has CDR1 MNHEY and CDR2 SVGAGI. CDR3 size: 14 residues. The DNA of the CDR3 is TGTGCCAGCACCCGACAGTCAAACACCGGGGAGCTGTTTTTT. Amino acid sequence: CASTRQSNTGELFF.

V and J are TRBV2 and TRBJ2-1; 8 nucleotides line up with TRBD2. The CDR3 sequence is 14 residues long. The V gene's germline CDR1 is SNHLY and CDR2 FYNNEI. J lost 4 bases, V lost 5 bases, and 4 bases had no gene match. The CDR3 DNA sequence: TGTGCCAGCAGTTTGGCTAGCGGGTACAATGAGCAGTTCTTC. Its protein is CASSLASGYNEQFF.

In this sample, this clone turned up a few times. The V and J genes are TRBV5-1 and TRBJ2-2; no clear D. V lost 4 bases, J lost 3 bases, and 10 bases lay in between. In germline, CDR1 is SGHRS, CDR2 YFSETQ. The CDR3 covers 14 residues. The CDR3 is CASSPLPHTGELFF. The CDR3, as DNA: TGCGCCAGCAGCCCCCTACCCCACACCGGGGAGCTGTTTTTT.

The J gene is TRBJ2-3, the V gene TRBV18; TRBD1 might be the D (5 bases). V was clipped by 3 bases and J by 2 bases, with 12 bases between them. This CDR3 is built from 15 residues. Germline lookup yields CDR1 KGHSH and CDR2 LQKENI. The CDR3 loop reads CASSPWQGNTDTQYF. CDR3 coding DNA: TGTGCCAGCTCACCTTGGCAGGGAAACACAGATACGCAGTATTTT.